One and the same sample provided the 26 T cell receptor beta chains below, sequenced in a study of cytomegalovirus exposure and HLA in healthy donors. Use of 60 Vbeta and 13 Jbeta primers characterized the PCR. TCRdb keeps only in-frame clones here, not all; method: immunoSEQ multiplex PCR. The sample has roughly 160,000 clones; roughly 80% are singletons. The sample consisted of PBMCs. All receptors derive from a woman in her thirties or forties in good health and CMV-seropositive.

In this sample, this clone turned up a few times. The gene calls are TRBV27 and TRBJ2-7; 9 bases fit TRBD2. The CDR3 is 16 residues long. Trimming cost V 7 bases and J 4 bases; bases outside gene matches: 14. Germline CDR1 MNHEY, CDR2 SMNVEV (reference sequence). The CDR3 DNA is TGTGCCAGCACCACGCGGCCGGCGGGAGGGGGGTACGAGCAGTACTTC. Translated: CASTTRPAGGGYEQYF.

DNA of the CDR3: TGTGCCAGCAGCGTAGACACCAACACCGGGGAGCTGTTTTTT. Its translation is CASSVDTNTGELFF. The chain joins TRBV9 to TRBJ2-2; D is unresolved. With 0 bases removed from V and 2 bases from J, the gap between germline ends came to 5 bases. CDR1 and CDR2 from the germline V gene are SGDLS and YYNGEE. The CDR3 is 14 amino acids.

V usage is TRBV11-2 and J usage is TRBJ1-3; D is perhaps TRBD1 (6 bases). CDR3 length: 16 amino acids. Looked up from germline, CDR1 is SGHAT and CDR2 is FQNNGV. The V end lost 0 bases, the J end lost 0 bases, and 9 bases lay between the germline ends. This CDR3 is CASSLETGFSGNTIYF. The CDR3 DNA follows: TGTGCCAGCAGCTTAGAGACAGGATTCTCTGGAAACACCATATATTTT.

V gene TRBV14 combines with J gene TRBJ1-2; D is uncertain. Trimming stripped 3 bases from V and 3 bases from J, with 20 bases between. This CDR3 region has 17 residues. Germline CDR1 and CDR2: SGHDN and FVKESK. DNA for the CDR3: TGTGCCAGCAGCCAGGCCCCGCTAGATCGGGTCGACTATGGCTACACCTTC. Translation: CASSQAPLDRVDYGYTF.

This clone turned up a few times. The chain combines TRBV5-4 with TRBJ2-6, with 8 bases lining up with TRBD1. Per the germline V gene, CDR1 is SGHNT and CDR2 is YYREEE (reference sequence). The length of the CDR3 is 17 residues. Unmatched junction bases numbered 5, after V lost 3 bases and J lost 0 bases. The CDR3 bases are TGTGCCAGCAGCTCGGGACAGGTTACCTCTGGGGCCAACGTCCTGACTTTC. Its protein product is CASSSGQVTSGANVLTF.

V usage is TRBV6-5 and J usage is TRBJ1-1; D unclear. The CDR3 consists of 11 residues. Germline V gene data show CDR1 as MNHEY and CDR2 as SVGAGI. V lost 5 bases to trimming and J lost 7 bases, with 8 bases between them. CDR3 region: CASSRQFEAFF. DNA for the CDR3: TGTGCCAGCAGTAGACAATTTGAAGCTTTCTTT.

V usage is TRBV10-2 and J usage is TRBJ2-2; tentatively, D is TRBD1 (6 bases). Trimming shortened V by 2 bases and J by 6 bases, and 10 bases separated the two germline ends. CDR1 is WSHSY and CDR2 is SAAADI in the germline V gene. This CDR3 has 14 residues. CDR3: CASSEGRGSGELFF. DNA of the CDR3: TGCGCCAGCAGTGAGGGAAGGGGGTCCGGGGAGCTGTTTTTT.

The chain uses TRBV5-1 and TRBJ2-6; TRBD2 might be the D (6 bases). The V gene lost 4 bases and the J gene lost 3 bases, with 23 bases spanning the gap. The germline V gene has CDR1 SGHRS and CDR2 YFSETQ. This CDR3 is 19 amino acids long. The CDR3 bases are TGCGCCAGCAGCCAGAATGGCGGGACCTTCATGAATGGGGCCAACGTCCTGACTTTC. Encoded protein: CASSQNGGTFMNGANVLTF.

This chain joins TRBV20-1 and TRBJ2-7, with D unresolved. Trimming pared 7 bases from V and 3 bases from J, leaving 10 bases between. The V gene's germline CDR1 is DFQATT and CDR2 SNEGSKA (reference sequence). This CDR3 is 11 amino acids long. DNA of the CDR3: TGCAGTGAGGCGGCGGACTACGAGCAGTACTTC. It specifies CSEAADYEQYF.

The V call is TRBV11-3, the J call TRBJ2-5, with 8 bases lining up with TRBD2. The junction had 5 bases not matched to a gene; V was cut back by 5 bases and J by 3 bases. The CDR3 is 14 residues long. CDR1 SGHNT and CDR2 YENEEA come from the germline V gene. CDR3 nucleotide sequence: TGTGCCAGCAGCCCCGGGGGGGCGAAAGAGACCCAGTACTTC. Residues: CASSPGGAKETQYF.

The chain has TRBV29-1 and TRBJ2-3; 10 bases are a match to TRBD1. The CDR3 contains 15 residues. Germline V gives CDR1 SQVTM, CDR2 ANQGSEA. The V gene end was trimmed by 4 bases and the J gene end by 3 bases; junction bases not matched to a gene: 7. The CDR3 DNA follows: TGCAGCGTTGTGGGGACAGGGGTGGGAACAGATACGCAGTATTTT. Amino acids: CSVVGTGVGTDTQYF.

V usage is TRBV18 and J usage is TRBJ2-1; 9 positions match TRBD1. V was pared by 6 bases and J by 5 bases, with 5 bases of the junction left unmatched. Germline V gene lookup returns CDR1 KGHSH and CDR2 LQKENI. This CDR3 has 14 amino acids. The CDR3 coding sequence is TGTGCCAGCTCGCGGGACAGGGCCAACAATGAGCAGTTCTTC. Translated: CASSRDRANNEQFF.

The V and J genes are TRBV5-6 and TRBJ1-2; D ambiguous. Trimming removed 2 bases from V and 6 bases from J, with 11 bases in between. Germline CDR1 reads SGHDT; CDR2 reads YYEEEE. The CDR3 is made up of 13 amino acids. CDR3: CASSFSMVDGYTF. The DNA for the CDR3 is TGTGCCAGCAGCTTCAGTATGGTGGATGGCTACACCTTC.

This clone was seen once. This CDR3 reads CASRRDSTKSHEQFF. The CDR3 coding sequence is TGTGCCAGCAGGAGGGACTCCACTAAGAGCCATGAGCAGTTCTTC. The V call is TRBV6-4, the J call TRBJ2-1; D is possibly TRBD2 (6 bases). The CDR3 is 15 amino acids. V lost 6 bases, J lost 8 bases, and 20 bases lay in between. Looked up from germline, CDR1 is MRHNA and CDR2 is SNTAGT.

This chain joins TRBV14 and TRBJ2-2, with TRBD1 matching over 8 bases. After removal of 4 bases from V and 4 bases from J, the junction contained 5 bases not matched to a gene. The CDR3 contains 15 residues. Germline lookup yields CDR1 SGHDN and CDR2 FVKESK. This CDR3 is CASSLGTGITGELFF. Here the CDR3 DNA reads TGTGCCAGCAGCCTCGGGACAGGTATCACCGGGGAGCTGTTTTTT.

The chain joins TRBV7-2 to TRBJ1-1; D not certain. Germline V gene sequence: CDR1 SGHTA, CDR2 FQGNSA. The CDR3 totals 14 residues. Trimming pared 1 base from V and 4 bases from J, leaving 10 bases between. The CDR3 reads CASSLVNSGTEAFF. DNA for the CDR3: TGTGCCAGCAGCTTAGTGAATAGCGGCACTGAAGCTTTCTTT.

The chain recombines TRBV25-1 with TRBJ1-2, with TRBD1 as a possible D gene (6 bases). V was cut by 6 bases and J by 2 bases, with 16 bases left in between. The CDR3 runs 15 residues. CDR1 and CDR2 (germline): MGHDK, SYGVNS. CDR3: CASRGAHRENYGYTF. DNA of the CDR3: TGTGCCAGCAGGGGGGCTCACAGGGAGAACTATGGCTACACCTTC.

This clone was counted between two and nine times. The chain links TRBV19 to TRBJ1-4; TRBD1 aligns across 8 bases. Germline V CDR1 and CDR2: LNHDA, SQIVND (reference sequence). The CDR3 covers 14 residues. V dropped 6 bases and J dropped 8; count of bases not matched to a gene: 8. CDR3 sequence: CASRPDRGREKLFF. The CDR3 DNA follows: TGTGCCAGTAGACCAGACAGGGGACGGGAAAAACTGTTTTTT.

The chain has TRBV7-9 and TRBJ2-1, with 7 bases fitting TRBD1. Germline loops: CDR1 SEHNR, CDR2 FQNEAQ (reference sequence). There are 12 residues in the CDR3. The V segment lost 11 bases and the J segment 4 bases; nucleotides outside the gene matches: 5. Here the CDR3 DNA reads TGTGCCGGACAGGACAGATACAATGAGCAGTTCTTC. It is translated as CAGQDRYNEQFF.

V is TRBV2 and J is TRBJ1-5; no reliable D call. Germline CDR1 is SNHLY and CDR2 is FYNNEI. The ends were cut back, 4 bases at V and 2 bases at J, with 6 bases in the middle. CDR3 length: 13 residues. The CDR3 nucleotides are TGTGCCAGCAGTGTCGGTGGCAATCAGCCCCAGCATTTT. Residues: CASSVGGNQPQHF.

This clone has only one observation. This chain connects TRBV6-1 to TRBJ1-1; perhaps TRBD1 as D (6 bases). The ends were cut back, 4 bases at V and 5 bases at J, with 17 bases in the middle. The germline V gene encodes CDR1 MNHNS and CDR2 SASEGT. The CDR3 runs to 15 residues. The CDR3 region has the DNA TGTGCCAGCAGTGCGTCAACAGGGTTGAGAACTGAAGCTTTCTTT. Translating it yields CASSASTGLRTEAFF.

This sequence joins TRBV4-3 and TRBJ2-7, with D possibly TRBD2 on 6 matching bases. Trimming cost V 1 base and J 4 bases, with 17 bases left between them. CDR3 size: 16 residues. Germline V gene data show CDR1 as LGHNA and CDR2 as YSLEER. In DNA, the CDR3 is TGCGCCAGCAGCCAAGTGGAGGGCGGAGCGGTTTACGAGCAGTACTTC. Translation gives CASSQVEGGAVYEQYF.

This clone was detected only a few times. V is TRBV28 and J is TRBJ1-1, with D hard to call. CDR1 is MDHEN, CDR2 SYDVKM, per germline. The CDR3 is made up of 13 amino acids. V dropped 2 bases and J dropped 4 bases, with 8 bases sitting between them. CDR3 region: CASSLEILTEAFF. In nucleotides, the CDR3 is TGTGCCAGCAGTTTAGAGATTCTCACTGAAGCTTTCTTT.

The rearrangement uses TRBV6-6 and TRBJ1-2, with TRBD1 as a possible D gene (6 bases). CDR1 is MNHNY, CDR2 SVGAGI, per germline (reference sequence). V was shortened by 4 bases and J by 2 bases, with 8 bases between the two germline ends. This CDR3 comprises 13 residues. CDR3 coding DNA: TGTGCCAGCAGTTCACAGGGAAACTATGGCTACACCTTC. Translation gives CASSSQGNYGYTF.

Worth noting for this clone: An end of the junction differs from the germline gene, which may be a read error. The chain uses TRBV11-3 and TRBJ2-2; perhaps TRBD1 as D (5 bases). Germline lookup yields CDR1 SGHNT and CDR2 YENEEA. The CDR3 loop spans 15 amino acids. The CDR3 sequence: CASSLTSGNPGELFF. The CDR3 nucleotides are TGTGCCAGCAGCCTTACGTCAGGGAACCCCGGGGAGCTGTTTTTT.

This clone was counted between two and nine times. The chain employs TRBV11-3 and TRBJ2-7; the match to TRBD2 covers 9 bases. This CDR3 has 15 amino acids. Germline lookup yields CDR1 SGHNT and CDR2 YENEEA. J was trimmed by 4 bases and V by 1 base; bases with no gene match: 5. CDR3 nucleotides: TGTGCCAGCAGCTTAGGGGCTAGCGGGATATACGAGCAGTACTTC. As protein: CASSLGASGIYEQYF.